This T cell receptor beta chain was documented in a study of blood T cell repertoires in COVID-19. Study as a whole: Samples representing acute and convalescent COVID-19 were sourced from the United States, Italy and Spain. The analysed material was cDNA or gDNA that came from T cells, B-cell-depleted T cells, or PBMCs.

In the original workflow: By means of reference gene primer amplification, nucleated cell counts were estimated. Data came from immunoSEQ multiplex PCR; TCRdb stores just in-frame clones and leaves some out. The V and J calls and clone size are taken from that table; D and trimming were inferred from the DNA. In the table there are tens of thousands of clones, about four fifths of which are singletons. This clone has just a few counts. V was clipped by 2 bases and J by 4 bases, with 7 bases between them. Germline CDR1 SGHNT, CDR2 YYREEE (reference sequence). The CDR3 spans 13 residues. The chain uses TRBV5-4 and TRBJ1-3; D is unclear. The receptor was isolated from a woman between 65 and 79 years old with acute or convalescent COVID-19. Input material: peripheral blood. The CDR3 loop reads CASSFFPGNTIYF. The CDR3 region has the DNA TGTGCCAGCAGCTTTTTTCCGGGAAACACCATATATTTT.